This T cell receptor beta chain was obtained from a study of blood T cell repertoires in COVID-19. Germline values: CDR1 MGHRA, CDR2 YSYEKL. Trimming at V came to 3 bases and at J to 10 bases, leaving 9 bases not matched to a gene. This CDR3 comprises 16 residues. Under the authors' procedure: Amplified reference gene primers provided the basis for estimating nucleated cell counts. The method was immunoSEQ multiplex PCR; TCRdb's version includes in-frame clones alone and lacks a portion of them. That table furnishes V, J and clone size, whereas the DNA furnished D and trimming. The sample carries some 110,000 clones, about 80% recorded once.

Sequenced input: peripheral blood. This TCR came from a man between 65 and 80 years old with active or convalescent COVID-19. The gene calls are TRBV4-1 and TRBJ1-6, with 10 positions matching TRBD1. DNA of the CDR3: TGCGCCAGCAGCCATAGCGCCCGGGACAGGGGATCACCCCTCCACTTT. Encoded protein: CASSHSARDRGSPLHF.